The subject of this entry is one T cell receptor (beta chain). Its matching antigen is unknown. A second PCR of 7 to 11 cycles used a sample-barcoded 5' primer and a J-beta primer mix. Using its own MiXCR run on the 5' RACE reads, TCRdb lists one record per CDR3 protein. The profile shows 550,000 to 800,000 distinct CDR3 sequences, approximately 31% of them singletons. These data originate in a study of blood T cells in healthy people across ages. General study results and limits: Investigators treated diversity estimates from one million T cells as underestimates. Naive T cell percentage strongly correlated with TCR beta diversity.

CDR3 length equals 14 residues. The junction had 3 bases not matched to a gene; V was cut back by 5 bases and J by 4 bases. CDR1 SGHRS and CDR2 YFSETQ come from the germline V gene. V usage is TRBV5-1 and J usage is TRBJ2-7, with 13 bases matching TRBD2. This receptor was taken from a woman at least 80 years old in good health. The sample consisted of blood. CDR3 in DNA: TGCGCCAGCAGTGAGGGACTAGCGGGATACGAGCAGTACTTC. This encodes CASSEGLAGYEQYF.